The subject of this entry is one T cell receptor beta chain. Its target is unknown. Data came from immunoSEQ multiplex PCR; TCRdb stores just in-frame clones and leaves some out. The sample shows approximately 73,000 clones, 80% to 90% of them seen only once. These data are taken from a study of OX40 agonist ivuxolimab in advanced cancers. Study-wide background: Every 2 weeks, patients received ivuxolimab intravenously, dosed at 0.01 to 10 mg/kg. Earlier anti-PD-1, anti-PD-L1 or anti-CTLA-4 therapy was permitted; roughly 42% had received some.

V shed 4 bases, J shed 2 bases, and the junction held 6 bases outside the gene matches. CDR3 length equals 17 residues. Germline-derived CDR1 and CDR2 are LGHNA and YNFKEQ. Peripheral blood came from all dose cohorts at three timepoints. Study-wide results and caveats: At 0.1 to 3.0 mg/kg and by week 6, CD4+ and CD8+ T cells in the blood had expanded clonally.

The sequenced sample was CD4+ or CD8+ T cells sorted from blood, obtained in a trial of the OX40 agonist ivuxolimab. The V and J genes are TRBV4-2 and TRBJ2-7; 15 positions agree with TRBD2. The receptor comes from an adult with an advanced solid tumor such as melanoma, head and neck, liver or kidney cancer. In nucleotides, the CDR3 is TGTGCCAGCAGCCCTCGGACTAGCGGGGGGGCCGCCTACGAGCAGTACTTC. This codes for CASSPRTSGGAAYEQYF.